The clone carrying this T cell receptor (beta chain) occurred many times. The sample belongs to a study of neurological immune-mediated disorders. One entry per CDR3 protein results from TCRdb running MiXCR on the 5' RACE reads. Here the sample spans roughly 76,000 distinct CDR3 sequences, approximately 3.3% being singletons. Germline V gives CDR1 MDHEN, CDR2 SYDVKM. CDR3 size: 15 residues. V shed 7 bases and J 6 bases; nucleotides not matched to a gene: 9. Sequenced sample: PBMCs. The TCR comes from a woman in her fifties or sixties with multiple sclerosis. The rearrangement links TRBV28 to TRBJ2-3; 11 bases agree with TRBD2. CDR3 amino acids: CASTQIAGGADTQYF. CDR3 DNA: TGTGCCAGCACACAAATAGCGGGAGGGGCGGATACGCAGTATTTT.